Below, 4 T cell receptor beta chains from the same sample are listed, as sequenced in a study of CD8+ T cells in alopecia areata. Extracted from the samples, RNA was reverse transcribed into cDNA to serve as the sequencing template. Clones were sequenced by immunoSEQ multiplex PCR, and TCRdb holds only the in-frame ones, with some missing. This sample carries more than 90,000 clones and no singletons, and about 19% goes to the top ten. Sequenced input: lesional skin. All receptors derive from a C3H/HeJ mouse with alopecia areata. This mouse strain has H2-k as its MHC haplotype.

This clone was seen a few times. The gene symbols are mouse symbols. From the germline J gene comes the end of the CDR3, since the read stops 4 residues before it. The V gene is TRBV17, the J gene TRBJ2-7, with a possible D match to TRBD1 (5 bases). This CDR3 contains 13 residues. The ends were cut back, 4 bases at V and 1 base at J, with 8 bases in the middle. CDR1 and CDR2 (germline): MNHDT, YYDKIL. CDR3 bases read: TGTGCTAGCAGTAAACAGGTATCCTAT. Amino acids: CASSKQVSY. The CDR3 in its entirety is CASSKQVSYEQYF. Full variable domain (missing parts from reference TRBV17 and TRBJ2-7): DTTVKQNPRYKLARVGKPVNLICSQTMNHDTMYWYQKKPNQAPKLLLFYYDKILNREADTFEKFQSSRPNNSFCSLYIGSAGLEYSAMYLCASSKQVSYEQYFGPGTRLTVL.

This clone was detected only a few times. Gene and germline names: mouse. Read data end 4 residues before the CDR3 end; the end is taken from the germline J gene. The chain combines TRBV19 with TRBJ1-2; maybe TRBD1 (5 bases). V lost 0 bases and J lost 4, with 7 bases in between. This CDR3 comprises 13 residues. CDR1 and CDR2 (germline): FNHDT, SITEND (reference sequence). Incomplete CDR3 DNA: TGTGCCAGCAGTATAGAGGGGAGCTCC. It specifies CASSIEGSS. The full CDR3 protein reads CASSIEGSSDYTF.

As to this clone: Any gene name here is a mouse gene name. The read falls 4 residues short of the CDR3 end, and the missing part is taken from the germline J gene. The J gene is TRBJ2-3, the V gene TRBV13-3; D unclear. The V end was cut by 6 bases, the J end by 0 bases, with 11 bases between. CDR3 length: 14 residues. The germline V gene has CDR1 NNHDY and CDR2 SYVADS. CDR3 amino acids: CASTPTSSAETLYF. CDR3 DNA (partial): TGTGCCAGCACCCCGACATCTAGTGCAGAA.

On this clone: Mouse gene names and germline throughout. The read comes to an end 4 residues before the CDR3 does, leaving the germline J gene to fill in the end. The chain has TRBV13-2 and TRBJ2-7; 12 nucleotides match TRBD1. Germline V lookup: CDR1 NNHNN, CDR2 SYGAGS (reference sequence). The CDR3 is 16 residues long. CDR3 sequence: CASGALGQGAEYEQYF. CDR3 DNA, as far as it was read: TGTGCCAGCGGTGCCCTGGGACAGGGGGCGGAGTAT.